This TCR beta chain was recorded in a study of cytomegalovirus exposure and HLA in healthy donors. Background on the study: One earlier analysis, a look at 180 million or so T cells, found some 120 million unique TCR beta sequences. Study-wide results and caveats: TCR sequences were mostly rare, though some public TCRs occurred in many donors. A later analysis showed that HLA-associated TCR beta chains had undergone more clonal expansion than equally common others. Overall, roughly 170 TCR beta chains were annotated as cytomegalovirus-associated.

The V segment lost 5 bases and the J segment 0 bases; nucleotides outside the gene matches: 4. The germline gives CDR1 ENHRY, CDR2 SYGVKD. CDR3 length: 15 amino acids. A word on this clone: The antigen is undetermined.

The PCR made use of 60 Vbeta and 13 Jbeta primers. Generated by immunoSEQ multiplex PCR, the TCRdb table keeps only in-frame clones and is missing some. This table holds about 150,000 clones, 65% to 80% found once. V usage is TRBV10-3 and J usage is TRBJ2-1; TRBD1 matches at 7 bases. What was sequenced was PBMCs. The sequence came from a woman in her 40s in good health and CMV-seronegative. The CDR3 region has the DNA TGTGCCATCAGTCGGGGACAGAACTCCTACAATGAGCAGTTCTTC. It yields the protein CAISRGQNSYNEQFF.